Included here is one T cell receptor beta chain sequence, with context. TCRdb used MiXCR to reprocess the reads, holding one entry per CDR3 protein. Of just under 550,000 distinct CDR3 sequences detected, more than 20% appear once; the ten largest clones hold over 10%. This specimen comes from a study of T cell repertoires in cytomegalovirus infection. Looked up from germline, CDR1 is MDHEN and CDR2 is SYDVKM. Trimming removed 1 base at V and 3 bases at J, with 13 bases between. The CDR3 covers 16 residues. The chain links TRBV28 to TRBJ2-4, with a weak D call TRBD1 (6 bases). Material: PBMCs. The origin of this receptor is a human donor in good health (CMV status not recorded). Some clones in this sample may be carry-over from other donors' samples. CDR3 region: CASSLYPGASKNIQYF. The CDR3, as DNA: TGTGCCAGCAGTTTATACCCAGGGGCAAGCAAAAACATTCAGTACTTC. The variable domain in full, completed from reference TRBV28 and TRBJ2-4, reads DVKVTQSSRYLVKRTGEKVFLECVQDMDHENMFWYRQDPGLGLRLIYFSYDVKMKEKGDIPEGYSVSREKKERFSLILESASTNQTSMYLCASSLYPGASKNIQYFGAGTRLSVL.